A single sample is the source of the 21 T cell receptor beta chains below, sequenced in a study of PD-L1 blockade in urothelial cancer. Clones were sequenced by immunoSEQ multiplex PCR, and TCRdb holds only the in-frame ones, with some missing. Of around 80,000 clones listed, around 90% are singletons. Here the sequenced sample was PBMCs, taken around atezolizumab (anti-PD-L1) treatment. The receptors originated from a woman aged 70-85 years with urothelial cancer.

The V gene is TRBV5-4, the J gene TRBJ2-3, with TRBD1 matching 12 bases. Germline-derived CDR1 and CDR2 are SGHNT and YYREEE (reference sequence). This CDR3 comprises 17 residues. Germline trimming cut 0 bases from V and 8 bases from J; bases unmatched to any gene: 10. CDR3: CASSLAGTGGSQGTQYF. The CDR3 nucleotides are TGTGCCAGCAGCTTGGCCGGGACAGGGGGCTCACAAGGTACGCAGTATTTT.

DNA for the CDR3: TGTGCCAGCAGCCCCGAGGCAGGGGGAAGCTACGAGCAGTACTTC. Its translation: CASSPEAGGSYEQYF. V is TRBV7-8 and J is TRBJ2-7, with 7 nucleotides matching TRBD1. Germline CDR1 SGHVS, CDR2 FQNEAQ. The CDR3 runs 15 residues. With V trimmed by 5 bases and J by 3 bases, 10 bases remained unmatched.

This chain uses TRBV5-1 with TRBJ2-7; 9 bases match TRBD1. V was clipped by 4 bases and J by 4 bases; unmatched bases: 3. Per the germline V gene, CDR1 is SGHRS and CDR2 is YFSETQ. The CDR3 covers 13 residues. The DNA for the CDR3 is TGCGCCAGCAGCACCGGACAGGGGTACGAGCAGTACTTC. Amino acids: CASSTGQGYEQYF.

This rearrangement joins TRBV6-1 to TRBJ2-5; 8 bases are a match to TRBD1. V was pared by 4 bases and J by 1 base, with 8 bases of the junction left unmatched. The CDR3 spans 16 residues. The germline gives CDR1 MNHNS, CDR2 SASEGT. DNA of the CDR3: TGTGCCAGCAGTGGGAGGGGGACAGGCGGCCAAGAGACCCAGTACTTC. Translation gives CASSGRGTGGQETQYF.

This clone has a handful of counts. The V call is TRBV6-5, the J call TRBJ2-7, with 10 nucleotides matching TRBD1. V shed 2 bases, J shed 3 bases, and the junction held 7 bases outside the gene matches. Per the germline V gene, CDR1 is MNHEY and CDR2 is SVGAGI. The CDR3 contains 16 residues. CDR3 bases: TGTGCCAGCAGTTACACTGTTTGGGACAGGGGCTACGAGCAGTACTTC. It translates to CASSYTVWDRGYEQYF.

The gene calls are TRBV11-2 and TRBJ1-1; 7 bases are a match to TRBD1. J gave up 5 bases and V 1 base, and 13 bases lay outside the gene matches. The germline gives CDR1 SGHAT, CDR2 FQNNGV. The CDR3 runs 17 residues. CDR3 bases: TGTGCCAGCAGCTTAGGAGTGGAGGGGGCGCAGTGGACTGAAGCTTTCTTT. Residues: CASSLGVEGAQWTEAFF.

The V and J genes are TRBV14 and TRBJ1-3; 7 bases are shared with TRBD1. The CDR3 sequence is 19 residues long. V trimming: 1 base; J trimming: 0 bases; junction bases outside the gene matches: 12. The germline gives CDR1 SGHDN, CDR2 FVKESK. CDR3 amino acids: CASSQAWGQPNYSGNTIYF. The CDR3 bases are TGTGCCAGCAGCCAAGCATGGGGACAGCCGAACTACTCTGGAAACACCATATATTTT.

The rearrangement links TRBV30 to TRBJ1-1; the D gene is possibly TRBD1 (5 bases). The CDR3 sequence is 12 residues long. Trimming pared 2 bases from V and 11 bases from J, leaving 15 bases between. CDR1 is GTSNPN, CDR2 SVGIG, per germline (reference sequence). The CDR3 sequence: CAWSPGHLQAFF. The CDR3, as DNA: TGTGCCTGGAGTCCCGGACACCTCCAGGCTTTCTTT.

The chain has TRBV28 and TRBJ2-3; 7 bases align to TRBD2. V was pared by 10 bases and J by 4 bases, with 14 bases of the junction left unmatched. The CDR3 sequence is 15 residues long. The V gene's germline CDR1 is MDHEN and CDR2 SYDVKM. CDR3 bases: TGTGCCACCACTAGCGATACCGAGTTCGCAGATACGCAGTATTTT. This gives the protein CATTSDTEFADTQYF.

The rearrangement links TRBV9 to TRBJ1-2; the D gene is possibly TRBD1 (6 bases). The V end was cut by 0 bases, the J end by 9 bases, with 18 bases between. Germline values: CDR1 SGDLS, CDR2 YYNGEE. The CDR3 sequence is 15 residues long. CDR3 region: CASSVDPDSPSRYTF. The CDR3 DNA is TGTGCCAGCAGCGTAGACCCGGACAGCCCTTCCCGCTACACCTTC.

This clone was recorded only once. The genes are TRBV2 and TRBJ2-1, with 8 bases lining up with TRBD2. The CDR3 spans 14 residues. V lost 4 bases and J lost 6; bases outside the gene matches: 5. Germline values: CDR1 SNHLY, CDR2 FYNNEI. DNA for the CDR3: TGTGCCAGCAGTGGGGCTAGCGGGCCCAATGAGCAGTTCTTC. Its protein is CASSGASGPNEQFF.

This clone came up a few times. This chain links TRBV19 with TRBJ2-6; D uncertain. The CDR3 loop spans 15 amino acids. V gave up 5 bases and J gave up 0 bases, with 8 bases separating them. Germline V gene lookup returns CDR1 LNHDA and CDR2 SQIVND (reference sequence). The CDR3 nucleotides are TGTGCCAGTAGTCAACAGAGCTCTGGGGCCAACGTCCTGACTTTC. Protein sequence: CASSQQSSGANVLTF.

This clone was detected only a few times. The chain couples TRBV7-9 to TRBJ2-5; D not certain. In germline, CDR1 is SEHNR, CDR2 FQNEAQ (reference sequence). Deletions cut 3 bases from V and 4 bases from J, with 6 bases between. The CDR3 loop spans 12 amino acids. CDR3 sequence (DNA): TGTGCCAGCAGCTTTACAGCAGAGACCCAGTACTTC. Translated: CASSFTAETQYF.

The chain carries TRBV4-1 and TRBJ2-2; no clear D. Germline V CDR1 and CDR2: MGHRA, YSYEKL. This CDR3 is 15 amino acids long. The V end was cut by 0 bases, the J end by 2 bases, with 7 bases between. CDR3 loop: CASSQDMGNTGELFF. The CDR3 DNA is TGCGCCAGCAGCCAAGATATGGGCAACACCGGGGAGCTGTTTTTT.

The chain links TRBV5-5 to TRBJ1-2; D ambiguous. The CDR3 runs to 14 residues. Trimming left V 2 bases short and J 1 base short, with 9 bases between. Per the germline V gene, CDR1 is SGHKS and CDR2 is YYEKEE (reference sequence). The DNA of the CDR3 is TGTGCCAGCAGCTTTAGCATGTTTAACTATGGCTACACCTTC. Protein product: CASSFSMFNYGYTF.

The chain uses TRBV5-6 and TRBJ2-1; 7 nucleotides line up with TRBD2. Trimming removed 3 bases from V and 2 bases from J; junction bases left unmatched: 2. CDR3 size: 14 residues. Germline CDR1 is SGHDT and CDR2 is YYEEEE. The DNA of the CDR3 is TGTGCCAGCAGCTACACTAGCGCCTACAATGAGCAGTTCTTC. It yields the protein CASSYTSAYNEQFF.

This chain links TRBV5-1 with TRBJ1-1; TRBD1 is a possible D gene (6 bases). The CDR3 contains 15 residues. Germline CDR1 SGHRS, CDR2 YFSETQ. Trimming removed 4 bases from V and 4 bases from J, with 17 bases in between. CDR3 coding DNA: TGCGCCAGCAGCCGTGGGCGGACAGACTTCACTGAAGCTTTCTTT. It translates to CASSRGRTDFTEAFF.

The rearrangement links TRBV6-6 to TRBJ2-3; no firm D call. This CDR3 has 12 amino acids. V shed 7 bases and J shed 2 bases, with 7 bases lying between them. The germline V gene encodes CDR1 MNHNY and CDR2 SVGAGI (reference sequence). CDR3 residues: CASTHPTDTQYF. Written as DNA, the CDR3 is TGTGCCAGCACCCATCCCACAGATACGCAGTATTTT.

The chain uses TRBV15 and TRBJ2-5; 7 bases align to TRBD2. Trimming cost V 6 bases and J 5 bases; bases outside gene matches: 9. CDR3 length equals 14 residues. Germline V gene lookup returns CDR1 LNHNV and CDR2 YYDKDF (reference sequence). This chain's CDR3 is CATSRGGAMETQYF. Written as DNA, the CDR3 is TGTGCCACCAGTCGCGGGGGAGCGATGGAGACCCAGTACTTC.

This rearrangement joins TRBV19 to TRBJ1-2; 8 nucleotides line up with TRBD1. The CDR3 loop spans 13 amino acids. Germline lookup yields CDR1 LNHDA and CDR2 SQIVND (reference sequence). The V gene end was trimmed by 4 bases and the J gene end by 3 bases; junction bases not matched to a gene: 1. The CDR3 coding sequence is TGTGCCAGTAGTACGACAGGGGACTATGGCTACACCTTC. Translation gives CASSTTGDYGYTF.

This chain links TRBV10-2 with TRBJ1-2; D gene uncertain. Trimming cost V 4 bases and J 5 bases, with 11 bases left between them. Germline CDR1 and CDR2: WSHSY and SAAADI. The CDR3 consists of 13 residues. CDR3 sequence reads: CASSATDLYGYTF. The CDR3 nucleotides read TGCGCCAGCAGTGCAACAGACCTATATGGCTACACCTTC.